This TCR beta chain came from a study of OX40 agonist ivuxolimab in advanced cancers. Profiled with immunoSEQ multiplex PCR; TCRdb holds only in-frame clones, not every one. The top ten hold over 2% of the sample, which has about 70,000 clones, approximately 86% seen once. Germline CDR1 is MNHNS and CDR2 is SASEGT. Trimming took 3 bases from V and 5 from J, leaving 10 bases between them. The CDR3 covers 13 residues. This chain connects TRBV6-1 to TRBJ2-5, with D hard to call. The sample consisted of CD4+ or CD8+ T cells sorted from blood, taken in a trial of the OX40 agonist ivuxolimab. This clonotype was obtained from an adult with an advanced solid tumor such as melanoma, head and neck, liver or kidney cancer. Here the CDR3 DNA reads TGTGCCAGCAGTGAGGGGAATGGTGAGACCCAGTACTTC. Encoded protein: CASSEGNGETQYF.